This is a list of T cell receptor beta chains from one sample in a study of blood T cell repertoires in COVID-19. TCRdb's table, derived via immunoSEQ multiplex PCR, lists solely in-frame clones and lacks some. Altogether 80,000 or so clones are present, 86% being singletons, with the ten largest covering 15% to 20%. The sequenced material came from peripheral blood. The source of these receptors is a human donor in a cohort sampled during active COVID-19. The CDR3 runs from the conserved cysteine through the conserved F or W. D genes are given only for firm matches.

>.|TRBJ2-5|TRBV5-1
CASSDQGETQYF
>.|TRBJ1-1|TRBV7-2
CASSLGASAFF
>TRBD1|TRBJ2-1|TRBV27
CASSLSTGGIEQFF
>.|TRBJ1-6|TRBV6-2/TRBV6-3
CASSLNGHPTGNSPLHF
>.|TRBJ1-5|TRBV19
CASSTNTGYQPQHF
>.|TRBJ1-4|TRBV9
CASSVPMGGIEKLFF
>.|TRBJ2-1|TRBV7-2
CASIIDSSSYNEQFF
>.|TRBJ1-4|TRBV6-5
CASSLQVGEKLFF
>TRBD1|TRBJ2-7|TRBV19
CASRDRLTYEQYF
>.|TRBJ1-2|TRBV4-3
CASSPAQGNYGYTF
>TRBD1|TRBJ2-7|TRBV7-3
CASSGQGGYEQYF
>.|TRBJ1-3|TRBV30
CANRQSSGNTIYF